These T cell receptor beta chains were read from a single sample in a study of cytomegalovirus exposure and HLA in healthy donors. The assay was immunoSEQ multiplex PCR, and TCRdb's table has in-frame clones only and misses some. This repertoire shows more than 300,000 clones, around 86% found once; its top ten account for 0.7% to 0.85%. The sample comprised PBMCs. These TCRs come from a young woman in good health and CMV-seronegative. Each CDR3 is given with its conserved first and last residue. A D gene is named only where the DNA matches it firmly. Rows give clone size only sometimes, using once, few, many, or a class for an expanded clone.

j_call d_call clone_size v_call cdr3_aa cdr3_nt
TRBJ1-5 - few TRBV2 CASRDTDQPQHF TGTGCCAGCAGAGATACAGATCAGCCCCAGCATTTT
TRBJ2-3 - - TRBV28 CASSYQPTSTDTQYF TGTGCCAGCAGTTATCAGCCGACTAGCACAGATACGCAGTATTTT
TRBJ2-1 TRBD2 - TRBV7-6 CASSSRRGGDVSGEQFF TGTGCCAGCAGCTCCAGACGTGGGGGGGACGTGTCTGGTGAGCAGTTCTTC
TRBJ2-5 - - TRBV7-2 CASSAGQFQETQYF TGTGCCAGCAGCGCGGGACAGTTCCAAGAGACCCAGTACTTC
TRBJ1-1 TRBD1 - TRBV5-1 CASSLDSGQGYPLNTEAFF TGCGCCAGCAGCTTGGACTCGGGACAGGGGTATCCCTTAAACACTGAAGCTTTCTTT
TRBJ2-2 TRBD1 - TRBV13 CASSLFAGQGGTGELFF TGTGCCAGCAGCTTGTTTGCGGGACAGGGCGGCACCGGGGAGCTGTTTTTT
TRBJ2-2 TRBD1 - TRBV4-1 CATTPLQGYAGELFF TGCGCCACCACACCCTTACAGGGGTACGCCGGGGAGCTGTTTTTT
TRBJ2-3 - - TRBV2 CARGPSGSTDTQYF TGTGCCAGGGGCCCCAGCGGGAGCACAGATACGCAGTATTTT
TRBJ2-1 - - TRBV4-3 CASSQELREYEQFF TGCGCCAGCAGCCAAGAGTTGCGGGAATATGAGCAGTTCTTC
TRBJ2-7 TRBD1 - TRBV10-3 CAISEGTLGQGTYEQYF TGTGCCATCAGTGAGGGTACTCTAGGACAGGGAACCTACGAGCAGTACTTC
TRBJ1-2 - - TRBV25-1 CASSPIGRRDYGYTF TGTGCCAGCAGCCCGATCGGGCGGCGGGACTATGGCTACACCTTC
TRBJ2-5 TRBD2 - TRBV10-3 CAISGGLAGEETQYF TGTGCCATCAGTGGGGGACTAGCGGGAGAAGAGACCCAGTACTTC
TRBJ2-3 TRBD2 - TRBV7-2 CASSPGGTDTQYF TGTGCCAGCAGCCCGGGAGGGACAGATACGCAGTATTTT
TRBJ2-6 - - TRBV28 CASSVRSSGANVLTF TGTGCCAGCAGTGTCCGGAGCTCTGGGGCCAACGTCCTGACTTTC
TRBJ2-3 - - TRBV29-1 CSVDGPSSGATQYF TGCAGCGTTGATGGCCCGAGTTCAGGGGCTACGCAGTATTTT
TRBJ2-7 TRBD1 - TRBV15 CATSRPRQGASHEQYF TGTGCCACCAGCAGACCGAGACAGGGGGCAAGCCACGAGCAGTACTTC
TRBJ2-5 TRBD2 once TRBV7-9 CASSSQATSGSRAQYF TGTGCCAGCAGCTCCCAGGCGACTAGCGGGAGTCGGGCCCAGTACTTC
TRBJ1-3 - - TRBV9 CASSVQGGGNTIYF TGTGCCAGCAGCGTGCAGGGTGGGGGAAACACCATATATTTT
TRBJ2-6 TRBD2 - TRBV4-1 CASSRAGGANVLTF TGCGCCAGCAGCCGAGCGGGAGGGGCCAACGTCCTGACTTTC
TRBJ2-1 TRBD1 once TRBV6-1 CASSEGGTVYNEQFF TGTGCCAGCAGTGAAGGAGGGACAGTTTACAATGAGCAGTTCTTC
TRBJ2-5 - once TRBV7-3 CASSATRSETQYF TGTGCCAGCAGCGCGACTAGGTCGGAGACCCAGTACTTC
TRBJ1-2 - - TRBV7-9 CASSLLAGGYAGYTF TGTGCCAGCAGCTTACTAGCGGGAGGGTACGCTGGCTACACCTTC
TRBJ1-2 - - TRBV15 CATSTPTGPYGYTF TGTGCCACCAGCACCCCAACAGGGCCGTATGGCTACACCTTC
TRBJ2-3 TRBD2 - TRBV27 CASSTLGGLADTDTQYF TGTGCCAGCAGTACCCTCGGGGGACTAGCGGACACAGATACGCAGTATTTT
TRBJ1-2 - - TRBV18 CASSPTVSTADYGYTF TGTGCCAGCTCCCCAACGGTGTCGACAGCTGACTATGGCTACACCTTC
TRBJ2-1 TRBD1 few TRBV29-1 CSVELGTGGIEQFF TGCAGCGTTGAATTGGGGACAGGGGGGATTGAGCAGTTCTTC
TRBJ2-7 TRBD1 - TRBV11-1 CASSLRTGRYEQYF TGTGCCAGCAGCCTAAGGACAGGACGCTACGAGCAGTACTTC
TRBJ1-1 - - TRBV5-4 CASSLGAVGGAFF TGTGCCAGCAGCTTAGGCGCAGTTGGAGGAGCTTTCTTT
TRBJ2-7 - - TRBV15 CATSPRTETYEQYF TGTGCCACCAGCCCTAGGACAGAGACCTACGAGCAGTACTTC
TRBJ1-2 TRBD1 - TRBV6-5 CASSSPQGGGNYGYTF TGTGCCAGCAGTTCCCCCCAGGGGGGTGGTAACTATGGCTACACCTTC
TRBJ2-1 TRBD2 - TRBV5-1 CASSLDLWTSGRAYNEQFF TGCGCCAGCAGCTTGGATCTTTGGACTAGCGGGAGGGCTTACAATGAGCAGTTCTTC
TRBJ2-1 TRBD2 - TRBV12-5 CASGSSPGLAGAGEQFF TGTGCTAGTGGTTCGTCCCCGGGACTAGCGGGAGCGGGTGAGCAGTTCTTC
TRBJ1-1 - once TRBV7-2 CASSVHRDSSLNTEAFF TGTGCCAGCAGCGTACACCGGGACTCAAGTCTGAACACTGAAGCTTTCTTT
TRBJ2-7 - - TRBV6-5 CASSYSALSDEQYF TGTGCCAGCAGTTACAGCGCACTATCTGACGAGCAGTACTTC
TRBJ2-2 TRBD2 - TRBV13 CASSLTSGSNTGELFF TGTGCCAGCAGCTTGACTAGCGGGAGTAACACCGGGGAGCTGTTTTTT
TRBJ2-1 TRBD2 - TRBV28 CASSLAGDEQFF TGTGCCAGCAGTTTAGCGGGGGATGAGCAGTTCTTC
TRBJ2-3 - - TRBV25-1 CASSAQGTDTQYF TGTGCCAGCAGTGCTCAGGGTACAGATACGCAGTATTTT
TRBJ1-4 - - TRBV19 CASSIPTGEKLFF TGTGCCAGTAGTATCCCTACGGGTGAAAAACTGTTTTTT
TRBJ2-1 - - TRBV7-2 CASSLDWLAVGDEQFF TGTGCCAGCAGCTTGGATTGGCTAGCTGTGGGCGATGAGCAGTTCTTC
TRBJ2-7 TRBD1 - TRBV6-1 CASPPGTGNSYEQYF TGTGCCAGCCCTCCGGGGACAGGGAACTCCTACGAGCAGTACTTC
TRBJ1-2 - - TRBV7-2 CASSSAFENYGYTF TGTGCCAGCAGCTCCGCGTTCGAGAACTATGGCTACACCTTC
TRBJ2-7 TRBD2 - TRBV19 CASSIGRGVVGDEQYF TGTGCCAGTAGTATTGGACGGGGGGTGGTTGGGGACGAGCAGTACTTC
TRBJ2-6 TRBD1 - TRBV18 CASSQGQGVSSGANVLTF TGTGCCAGCTCCCAGGGACAGGGGGTATCCTCTGGGGCCAACGTCCTGACTTTC
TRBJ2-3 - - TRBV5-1 CASSLAGDPTQYF TGCGCCAGCAGCTTGGCGGGGGACCCGACGCAGTATTTT
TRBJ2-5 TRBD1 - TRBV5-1 CASSHGTGGQETQYF TGCGCCAGCAGCCACGGGACAGGGGGCCAAGAGACCCAGTACTTC
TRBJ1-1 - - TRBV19 CASSREGNTEAFF TGTGCCAGTAGTCGGGAGGGCAACACTGAAGCTTTCTTT
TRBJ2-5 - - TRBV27 CASSQLKSGGAQETQYF TGTGCCAGCAGTCAGCTGAAAAGCGGAGGAGCCCAAGAGACCCAGTACTTC
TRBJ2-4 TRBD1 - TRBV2 CATQGADIQYF TGTGCCACACAGGGGGCAGACATTCAGTACTTC
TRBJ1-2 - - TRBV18 CASSPWEGVYGYTF TGTGCCAGCTCACCATGGGAGGGGGTCTATGGCTACACCTTC
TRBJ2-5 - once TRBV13 CASSFPATEETQYF TGTGCCAGCAGCTTTCCCGCGACTGAGGAGACCCAGTACTTC
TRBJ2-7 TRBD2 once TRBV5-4 CASSKPGLAGHEQYF TGTGCCAGCAGCAAACCGGGACTAGCGGGTCACGAGCAGTACTTC
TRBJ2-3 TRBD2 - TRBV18 CASSPLVSSGSDTQYF TGTGCCAGCTCACCGCTTGTCTCTAGCGGGTCAGATACGCAGTATTTT
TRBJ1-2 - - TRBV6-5 CASSYSGAGRGYTF TGTGCCAGCAGTTACTCGGGGGCAGGTCGTGGCTACACCTTC
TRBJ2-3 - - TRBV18 CASSPPYRTDTQYF TGTGCCAGCTCACCACCCTATCGCACAGATACGCAGTATTTT